These T cell receptor beta chains were read from a single sample in a study of T cell responses to AZD1222 COVID-19 vaccine. Measured with immunoSEQ multiplex PCR; TCRdb has only the in-frame clones, and not every one. The data hold 95,000 to 130,000 clones, with about 90% observed a single time. Sample: peripheral blood, taken on day 0 of AZD1222 vaccination. The receptors were gathered from an adult in good health. Each CDR3 is given with its conserved first and last residue. D genes are given only for firm matches. Rows may omit the clone size; those that give it use once, few, many or a size class.

CDR3nt	CDR3aa	len	j_gene	d_gene	abundance	v_gene
TGTGCCAGTAGTCCTGCGGACAGGCACACTGAAGCTTTCTTT	CASSPADRHTEAFF	14	TRBJ1-1	TRBD1	NA	TRBV19
TGTGCCACCGCTAGGACAGGGTCGCGTCGGGGCTACACCTTC	CATARTGSRRGYTF	14	TRBJ1-2	TRBD1	NA	TRBV6-5
TGTGCCAGCCGCCGCGGGGCGGGGGGCACAGATACGCAGTATTTT	CASRRGAGGTDTQYF	15	TRBJ2-3	TRBD2	few	TRBV5-4
TGTGCCAGCCTCCGGGGCAATAATGAAAAACTGTTTTTT	CASLRGNNEKLFF	13	TRBJ1-4	NA	NA	TRBV19
TGTGCCAGCAGTGGGGGTCTGGAGGCCTACGAGCAGTACTTC	CASSGGLEAYEQYF	14	TRBJ2-7	NA	NA	TRBV2
TGTGCCATCAGTGAGAGCGTACCTAACTATGGCTACACCTTC	CAISESVPNYGYTF	14	TRBJ1-2	NA	few	TRBV10-3
TGTGCCAGCAGTTACTCCAAAGGGCACGGCACTTTCTTT	CASSYSKGHGTFF	13	TRBJ1-1	NA	NA	TRBV6-5
TGTGCCAGCAGCTTAGCCCCAGGACTAGCGGGAGGTACGCAGTATTTT	CASSLAPGLAGGTQYF	16	TRBJ2-3	TRBD2	NA	TRBV7-2
TGTGCCAGCAGTCCGGCCGATGAGATTCAGTACTTC	CASSPADEIQYF	12	TRBJ2-4	NA	NA	TRBV6-2/TRBV6-3
TGTGCCAGCAGCCTGATTAACCGCTGGGCCTTC	CASSLINRWAF	11	TRBJ1-2	NA	NA	TRBV5-4
TGTGCCAGCAGTTACGGCGGGAACACTGAAGCTTTCTTT	CASSYGGNTEAFF	13	TRBJ1-1	NA	NA	TRBV6-5
TGTGCCAGCAGCCCACGACAGGGGGCCATCTATGGCTACACCTTC	CASSPRQGAIYGYTF	15	TRBJ1-2	TRBD1	NA	TRBV11-3
TGTGCCAGCAGCCCCTCAGGAGTTACAGATACGCAGTATTTT	CASSPSGVTDTQYF	14	TRBJ2-3	NA	NA	TRBV11-3
TGTGCCAGCAGCTTGGAACACGAGCAGTACTTC	CASSLEHEQYF	11	TRBJ2-7	NA	NA	TRBV5-4
TGTGCCAGTAGTAGGTCAGGGGCAGATGGCTACACCTTC	CASSRSGADGYTF	13	TRBJ1-2	NA	NA	TRBV19
TGCGCTAGTGGTTTAGATCCTCACTATGGCTACACCTTC	CASGLDPHYGYTF	13	TRBJ1-2	NA	NA	TRBV12-5
TGTGCCAGCAGCCCGACATCATCTAACTATGGCTACACCTTC	CASSPTSSNYGYTF	14	TRBJ1-2	NA	NA	TRBV6-1